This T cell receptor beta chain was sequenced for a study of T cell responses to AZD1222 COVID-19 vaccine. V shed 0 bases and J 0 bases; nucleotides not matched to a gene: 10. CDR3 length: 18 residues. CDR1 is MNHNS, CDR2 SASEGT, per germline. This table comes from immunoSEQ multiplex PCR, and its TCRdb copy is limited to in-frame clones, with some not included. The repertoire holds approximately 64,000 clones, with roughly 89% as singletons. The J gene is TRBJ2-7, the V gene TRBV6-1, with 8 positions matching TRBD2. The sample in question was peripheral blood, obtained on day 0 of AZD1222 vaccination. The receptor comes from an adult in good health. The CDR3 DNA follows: TGTGCCAGCAGTGAAGCGATCCGCGGGGGGATTAGCTCCTACGAGCAGTACTTC. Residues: CASSEAIRGGISSYEQYF.